This TCR beta chain comes out of a study of shared clonotypes between healthy human individuals. In the study overall: With ages of 18 to 49, the donors were two women and a few men. Per-donor plates numbered three CD4 naive, three CD4 memory, two CD8 naive and one CD8 memory. Study findings and constraints: Non-shared clonotypes showed lower generation probabilities than clonotypes common to all four donors.

The germline V and J ends were trimmed by 4 bases and 5 bases, with 25 bases remaining between them. Germline V gives CDR1 SGHDT, CDR2 YYEEEE. The CDR3 consists of 18 residues. Sequencing used immunoSEQ multiplex PCR; TCRdb keeps in-frame clones, though not all of them. The table lists about 190,000 clones, 66% of them singletons. Negatively enriched CD4+ T cells were divided by CD45RA into naive and memory. This clone has just a few counts. Its antigen remains unknown. This chain connects TRBV5-6 to TRBJ2-1, with no clear D. The origin of this receptor is a young man in good health. The sequenced material came from memory CD4+ T cells sorted from blood. Noted subset: CD45RA-negative fraction. Written as DNA, the CDR3 is TGTGCCAGCAGCATGATGAGGCCTCCCTCATTGGGGAACAATGAGCAGTTCTTC. It encodes CASSMMRPPSLGNNEQFF.